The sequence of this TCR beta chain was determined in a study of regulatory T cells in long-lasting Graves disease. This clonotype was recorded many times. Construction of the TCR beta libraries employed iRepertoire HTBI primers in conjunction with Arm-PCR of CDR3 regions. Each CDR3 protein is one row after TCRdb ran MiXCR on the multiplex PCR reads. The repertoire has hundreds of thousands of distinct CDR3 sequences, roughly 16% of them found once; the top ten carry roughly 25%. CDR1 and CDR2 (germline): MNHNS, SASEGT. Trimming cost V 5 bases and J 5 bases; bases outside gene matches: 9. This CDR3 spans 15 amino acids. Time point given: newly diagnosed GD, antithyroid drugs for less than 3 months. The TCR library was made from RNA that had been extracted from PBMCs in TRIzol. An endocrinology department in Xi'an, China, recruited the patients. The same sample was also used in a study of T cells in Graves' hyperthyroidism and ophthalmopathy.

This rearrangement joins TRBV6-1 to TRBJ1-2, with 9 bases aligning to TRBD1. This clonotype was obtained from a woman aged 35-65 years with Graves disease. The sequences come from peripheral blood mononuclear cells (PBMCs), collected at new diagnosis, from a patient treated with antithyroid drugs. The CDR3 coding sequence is TGTGCCAGCAGTAGCCGGCAGGGACAGGGTTATGGCTACACCTTC. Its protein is CASSSRQGQGYGYTF.